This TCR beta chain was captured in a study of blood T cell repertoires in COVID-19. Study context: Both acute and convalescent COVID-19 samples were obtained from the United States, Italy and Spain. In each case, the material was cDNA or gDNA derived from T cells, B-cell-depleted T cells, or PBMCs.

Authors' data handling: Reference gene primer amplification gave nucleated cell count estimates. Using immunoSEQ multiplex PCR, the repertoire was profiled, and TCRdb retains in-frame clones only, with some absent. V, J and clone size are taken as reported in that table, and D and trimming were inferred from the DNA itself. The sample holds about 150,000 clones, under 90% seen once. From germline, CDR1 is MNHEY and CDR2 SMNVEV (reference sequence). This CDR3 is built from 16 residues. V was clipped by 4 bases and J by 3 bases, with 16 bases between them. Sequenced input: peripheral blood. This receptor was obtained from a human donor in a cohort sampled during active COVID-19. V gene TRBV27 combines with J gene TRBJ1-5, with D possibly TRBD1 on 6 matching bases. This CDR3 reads CASSSLTGLDNQPQHF. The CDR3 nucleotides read TGTGCCAGCAGTTCGCTTACAGGGTTGGACAATCAGCCCCAGCATTTT.